This T cell receptor (beta chain) was profiled in a study of blood T cell repertoires in COVID-19 (dated by TCRdb to 2019 to 2021). About the full investigation: Collaborator samples came from the United States, Italy and Spain and covered acute and convalescent phases of COVID-19. The material from the prospective study consisted of cDNA or gDNA derived from T cells, B-cell-depleted T cells, or PBMCs. Subjects who had been exposed to COVID-19, were actively infected with it, or had recovered from it provided the deeply sampled blood TCRbeta repertoires that made up the dataset. Samples came from the ongoing ImmuneRACE study (first 160 participants) plus 1,254 subjects from 6 global collaborators. A freely available public database, intended as a resource for researchers studying the immune response to SARS-CoV-2, is where the repertoires were released. HLA class I and class II types, where available, came from metadata supplied by the sample provider rather than from assay-based typing. The sample metadata nearly always contained a de-identified subject ID, COVID-19 status, age in years and sex.

What the research found in general, with its limitations: Clinical and demographic metadata were provided uncurated, with the amount varying by source and participant.

TCRbeta CDR3 regions were amplified from genomic DNA using the immunoSEQ Assay, a bias-controlled multiplex PCR. The authors' analysis ran thus. Within the assay, amplification of reference gene primers was used to estimate how many nucleated cells each sample contained. To quantify the absolute abundance of each unique TCRbeta CDR3 rearrangement, sequence reads were collapsed and filtered. For each sample, productive Simpson clonality was calculated as the square root of Simpson's diversity index across productive rearrangements. What TCRdb holds here is the immuneACCESS table cut down to in-frame rearrangements. Part of the clones is not present; checked against another copy, under half of the missing clones reflect an unresolved V gene, and the others are unexplained. V, J and clone size are taken as reported in that table, and D and trimming were inferred from the DNA itself. The sample data list under 300,000 clones, and 75% to 90% of these were observed just once. Less than 6% of the sample is held by the ten biggest clonotypes.

Another Seattle source contributed samples from volunteer blood donors who had recovered from COVID-19. The collaborating institutions used their own protocols to collect whole blood in K2EDTA tubes. For TCRbeta analysis, collaborator samples were shipped as frozen whole blood, as isolated PBMCs, or as DNA extracted from either sample type. Spanning cysteine to phenylalanine, the CDR3 consists of 13 amino acids. The entry retains the CDR3 DNA only, 39 bases that are in frame from base 1. The trim is 2 bases for V and 2 bases for J, with a gap of 6 bases between the germline ends. For CDR1 and CDR2, the germline V gene lists LGHNA and YNFKEQ. Regarding this clone: Its antigen is not yet known. No base quality values were provided; no much bigger clone lies one nucleotide off.

Sample: peripheral blood. The TCR was taken from a man aged 60-69 years who had recovered from COVID-19. The rearrangement combines TRBV4-2 with TRBJ1-2, with the D gene uncertain. The CDR3 region: CASSQRGNYGYTF. The nucleotide sequence reads TGTGCCAGCAGCCAACGAGGGAACTATGGCTACACCTTC.